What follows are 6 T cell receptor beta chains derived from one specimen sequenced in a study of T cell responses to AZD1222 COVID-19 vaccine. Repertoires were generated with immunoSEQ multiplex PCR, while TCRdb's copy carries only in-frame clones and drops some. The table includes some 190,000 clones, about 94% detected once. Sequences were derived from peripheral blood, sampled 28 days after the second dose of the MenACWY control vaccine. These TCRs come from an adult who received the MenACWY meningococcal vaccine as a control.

The CDR3 bases are TGTGCCAGCAGCCCCGGACTAGCGGGAGATAACGAGCAGTACTTC. Translation gives CASSPGLAGDNEQYF. J is TRBJ2-7 and V is TRBV7-8, with 13 bases identical to TRBD2. Germline lookup yields CDR1 SGHVS and CDR2 FQNEAQ. With 5 bases clipped from V and 5 bases from J, the junction kept 6 bases outside the gene matches. This CDR3 spans 15 amino acids.

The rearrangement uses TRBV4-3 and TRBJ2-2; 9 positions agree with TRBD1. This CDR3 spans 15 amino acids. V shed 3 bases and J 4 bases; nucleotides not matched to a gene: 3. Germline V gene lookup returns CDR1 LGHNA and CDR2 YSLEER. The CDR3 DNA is TGCGCCAGCAGCCAGGAGGGACAGGGCACCGGGGAGCTGTTTTTT. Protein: CASSQEGQGTGELFF.

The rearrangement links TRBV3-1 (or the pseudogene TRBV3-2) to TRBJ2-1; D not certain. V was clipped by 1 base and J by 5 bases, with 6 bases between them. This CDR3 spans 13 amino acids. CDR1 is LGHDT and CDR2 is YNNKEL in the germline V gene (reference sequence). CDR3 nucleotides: TGTGCCAGCAGCCAAGGCCCGGACAATGAGCAGTTCTTC. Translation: CASSQGPDNEQFF.

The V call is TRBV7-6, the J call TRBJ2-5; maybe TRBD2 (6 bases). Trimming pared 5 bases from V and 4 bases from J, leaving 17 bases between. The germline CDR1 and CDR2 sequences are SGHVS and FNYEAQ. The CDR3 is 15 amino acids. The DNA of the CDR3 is TGTGCCAGCAGCACAACTCTAGCGATGAGAGAGACCCAGTACTTC. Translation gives CASSTTLAMRETQYF.

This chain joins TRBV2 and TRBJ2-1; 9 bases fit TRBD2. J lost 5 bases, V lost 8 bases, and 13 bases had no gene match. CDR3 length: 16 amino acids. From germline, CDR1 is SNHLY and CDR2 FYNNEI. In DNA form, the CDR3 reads TGTGCCAGCGGTAGGGGATGGCGGGAGGGCCACAATGAGCAGTTCTTC. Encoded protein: CASGRGWREGHNEQFF.

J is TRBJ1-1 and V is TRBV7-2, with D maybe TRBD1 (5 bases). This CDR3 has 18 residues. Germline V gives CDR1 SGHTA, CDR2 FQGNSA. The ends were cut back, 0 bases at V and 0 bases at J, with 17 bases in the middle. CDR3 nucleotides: TGTGCCAGCAGCTTAGCTGACTATGGGGACCCTTTGAACACTGAAGCTTTCTTT. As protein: CASSLADYGDPLNTEAFF. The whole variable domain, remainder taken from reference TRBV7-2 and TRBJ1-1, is GAGVSQSPSNKVTEKGKDVELRCDPISGHTALYWYRQSLGQGLEFLIYFQGNSAPDKSGLPSDRFSAERTGGSVSTLTIQRTQQEDSAVYLCASSLADYGDPLNTEAFFGQGTRLTVV.